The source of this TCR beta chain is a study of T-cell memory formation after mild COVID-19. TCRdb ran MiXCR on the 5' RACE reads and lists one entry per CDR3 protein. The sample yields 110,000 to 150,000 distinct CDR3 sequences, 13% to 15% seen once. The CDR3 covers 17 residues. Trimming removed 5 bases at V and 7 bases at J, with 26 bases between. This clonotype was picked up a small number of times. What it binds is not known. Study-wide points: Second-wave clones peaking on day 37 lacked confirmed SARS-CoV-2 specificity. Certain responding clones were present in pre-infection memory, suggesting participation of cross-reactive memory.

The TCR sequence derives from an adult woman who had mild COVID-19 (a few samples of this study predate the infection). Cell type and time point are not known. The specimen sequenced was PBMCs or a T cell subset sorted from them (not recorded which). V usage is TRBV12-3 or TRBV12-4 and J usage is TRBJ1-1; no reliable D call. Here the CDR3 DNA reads TGTGCCAGCAGTCAAGCCCGTTTTTTAGATGAGCTGATTGAAGCTTTCTTT. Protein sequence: CASSQARFLDELIEAFF.